The entry below gives a single T cell receptor (beta chain) sequence along with its context. Its antigen remains unidentified. Per-base quality was not reported, and no clone a single base away is much larger than it. About 19-55 mg of tumor tissue was diced, and more than 2.5 ug of DNA was typically obtained. The study profiled bulk TCR beta-chain repertoires in matched peripheral blood, tumor and adjacent normal breast tissue taken from approximately 15 patients with early-stage breast cancer. Once resection was done, tumor tissue identified by eye was cut out and put into prechilled RNAlater. Tumor tissue (roughly 18-55 mg) was diced and then homogenized with a TissueLyser II in RLTplus buffer containing beta-mercaptoethanol and antifoaming agent. The Qiagen AllPrep DNA/RNA Mini kit was used for genomic DNA extraction. These data belong to a study of early stage breast cancer tumors (dated by TCRdb to about 2017). In the study overall: Of the approximately 16 invasive breast tumors, about a dozen were found to be estrogen receptor-positive, progesterone receptor-positive and HER2-negative. Of the roughly 12 ER+/PR+/HER2- tumors, eight were classified as invasive ductal carcinomas and four as invasive lobular carcinomas. A read coverage of roughly 10-fold per sample was achieved on average. Across all samples, more than 2.5 million templates representing roughly 1 million unique clonotypes were detected. The paper as a whole reports these results and caveats: Because the cohort was small, a breakdown by tumor subtype could not be done. Repertoires from blood and normal breast were more alike than repertoires from blood and tumor, and in about 90% of the 16 patients, comparing each tissue with blood separated tumor from normal. Sequencing bulk genomic DNA from unsorted cells could not capture chain pairing or functional markers like CD4, CD8 and FOXP3. Compared with adjacent normal breast tissue, tumors had higher clonality and roughly 2.5-fold greater T cell density. Enriched TCRB sequences shared across patients were mostly commonly generated sequences, unlikely to play an important role in the tumor microenvironment.

Each sample was amplified as two independent genomic DNA replicates: approximately 450 ng for blood and approximately 1.4 ug for tumor or normal breast. TCRB sequencing of genomic DNA was carried out with the ImmunoSeq Intro kit according to the manufacturer's instructions. Multiplex PCR ran around 32 cycles with proprietary primers and spike-in control sequences for absolute quantification. Single-end 150-bp reads were used to sequence an 87-bp fragment covering the CDR3 and the flanking V and J genes. Seven samples, with two replicates for each sample, were multiplexed per lane of an Illumina MiSeq using version 3.0 chemistry. Turning to the authors' computational methods: Raw data were processed with the vendor's proprietary pipeline, and both replicates were merged into a single result per sample. To define clonotypes, the study grouped productive rearrangements that shared the V-gene family, CDR3 amino acid sequence and J-gene segment. To compute clonality, the normalized Shannon entropy (Pielou evenness) of TCRB abundances was subtracted from 1. To estimate T cell density, the total number of templates was divided by the number of input cells, which was inferred from the amount of DNA input. Total repertoire diversity and clonality were estimated with Recon using default parameters. Tumor-enriched clonotypes were defined as having over 0.1% abundance in tumor and at least 32-fold higher abundance than in normal breast. TCRdb carries this immuneACCESS record with in-frame sequences only. Its versions omit some clonotypes, under half of them owing to an unresolved V gene in the studies checked, with the rest unexplained. That table gives V, J and clone size, and the DNA gave D and trimming. This sample gives about 11,000 clones in total; 70% to 80% of them show up just once. 20% to 25% of the sample is held by the ten biggest clonotypes.

This TCR came from a person aged 35-55 years with breast cancer. The sample consisted of breast tumor tissue.

The DNA is TGCGCCAGCAGCCCCCGTGGGGACGGGAGGGCCATAGATACGCAGTATTTT. It specifies CASSPRGDGRAIDTQYF. The rearrangement joined TRBV5-1 to TRBJ2-3, with 8 central nucleotides matching TRBD2. V and J are trimmed by 4 bases and 5 bases, and the gene matches miss 15 bases of the junction. The germline V gene gives CDR1 as SGHRS and CDR2 as YFSETQ. The CDR3 holds 17 amino acids from the cysteine to the phenylalanine. Kept here is only the CDR3 DNA, which spans 51 bases and is read in frame from base 1. Joined to the reference TRBV5-1 and TRBJ2-3 proteins, this CDR3 gives the full variable domain: KAGVTQTPRYLIKTRGQQVTLSCSPISGHRSVSWYQQTPGQGLQFLFEYFSETQRNKGNFPGRFSGRQFSNSRSEMNVSTLELGDSALYLCASSPRGDGRAIDTQYFGPGTRLTVL.